This is a list of T cell receptor beta chains from one sample in a study of blood T cells in healthy people across ages. TCRdb independently ran MiXCR on the 5' RACE reads; one entry per CDR3 protein. The table includes fewer than 1,200,000 distinct CDR3 sequences, less than 25% detected once. This sample also belongs to another study, concerning T cells of mothers and their children.

The specimen was blood. These receptors all come from a girl aged 2-15 years in good health. The conserved cysteine and the conserved F or W are not part of the CDR3 here. Each record gives: V gene, clone size, J gene, CDR3 protein. Clone size is shown for a subset of rows, as once, few, many or a class of expanded clone.

v_gene: TRBV7-3
abundance: -
j_gene: -
CDR3aa: ASSLLAGGGYEQF

v_gene: TRBV6-6
abundance: few
j_gene: -
CDR3aa: ASSPVAGAAETQY

v_gene: TRBV21-1
abundance: -
j_gene: TRBJ2-7
CDR3aa: AGSKVARGQGAHHEQY

v_gene: TRBV4-3
abundance: few
j_gene: TRBJ2-3
CDR3aa: ASSQDQYRDTQY

v_gene: TRBV5-1
abundance: few
j_gene: TRBJ2-5
CDR3aa: ASRPDPQETQY

v_gene: TRBV6-6
abundance: few
j_gene: TRBJ2-4
CDR3aa: ASSYSARKPIDIQY

v_gene: TRBV20-1
abundance: -
j_gene: TRBJ2-7
CDR3aa: SASIGVEQY

v_gene: TRBV9
abundance: few
j_gene: TRBJ2-3
CDR3aa: ASTLSAGVLDTQY

v_gene: TRBV4-3
abundance: -
j_gene: TRBJ2-3
CDR3aa: ASSLSPLLAGGSDTQY

v_gene: TRBV6-5
abundance: few
j_gene: TRBJ1-5
CDR3aa: ASSRDRAARNQPQH

v_gene: TRBV4-3
abundance: few
j_gene: TRBJ2-6
CDR3aa: ASSQDKVSISGANVLT

v_gene: TRBV5-1
abundance: few
j_gene: -
CDR3aa: ASSLFPGTGVPETQY

v_gene: TRBV5-1
abundance: -
j_gene: TRBJ2-3
CDR3aa: ASSLSGYSTDTQY

v_gene: TRBV3-1
abundance: -
j_gene: TRBJ2-6
CDR3aa: ASSIDRVLGVLT

v_gene: TRBV27
abundance: -
j_gene: TRBJ2-5
CDR3aa: ASSPLDVETQY

v_gene: TRBV7-9
abundance: -
j_gene: TRBJ2-3
CDR3aa: ASMGRVTDTQY

v_gene: TRBV4-3
abundance: few
j_gene: TRBJ2-7
CDR3aa: ASSQGTGRSEQY

v_gene: TRBV29-1
abundance: few
j_gene: TRBJ1-2
CDR3aa: SVQTTGARGYT

v_gene: TRBV15
abundance: few
j_gene: TRBJ2-5
CDR3aa: ATSWGRGGETQY

v_gene: TRBV7-8
abundance: few
j_gene: TRBJ1-1
CDR3aa: ASSFEGSYTEAF

v_gene: TRBV19
abundance: -
j_gene: TRBJ2-7
CDR3aa: ASRFNREAEQY

v_gene: TRBV7-3
abundance: -
j_gene: TRBJ2-3
CDR3aa: ASSSLDSTDTQY

v_gene: TRBV7-9
abundance: -
j_gene: TRBJ2-7
CDR3aa: ASSYPEQGTYEQY

v_gene: TRBV11-2
abundance: -
j_gene: TRBJ2-5
CDR3aa: ASSLELGMGETQY